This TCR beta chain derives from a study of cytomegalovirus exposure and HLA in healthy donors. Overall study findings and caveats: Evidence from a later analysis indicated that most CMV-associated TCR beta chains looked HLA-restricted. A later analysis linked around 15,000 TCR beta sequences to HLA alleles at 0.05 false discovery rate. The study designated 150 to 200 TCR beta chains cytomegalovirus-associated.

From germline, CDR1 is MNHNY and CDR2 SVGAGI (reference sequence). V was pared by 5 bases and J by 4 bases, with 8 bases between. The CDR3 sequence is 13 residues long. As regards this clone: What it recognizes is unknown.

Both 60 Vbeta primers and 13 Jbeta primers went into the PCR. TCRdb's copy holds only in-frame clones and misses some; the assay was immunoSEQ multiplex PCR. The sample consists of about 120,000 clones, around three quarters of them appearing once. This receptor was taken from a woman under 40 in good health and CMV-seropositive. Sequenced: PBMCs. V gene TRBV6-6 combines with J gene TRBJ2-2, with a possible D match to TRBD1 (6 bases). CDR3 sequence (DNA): TGTGCCAGCAGTAGAGGGGGCACCGGGGAGCTGTTTTTT. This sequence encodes CASSRGGTGELFF.